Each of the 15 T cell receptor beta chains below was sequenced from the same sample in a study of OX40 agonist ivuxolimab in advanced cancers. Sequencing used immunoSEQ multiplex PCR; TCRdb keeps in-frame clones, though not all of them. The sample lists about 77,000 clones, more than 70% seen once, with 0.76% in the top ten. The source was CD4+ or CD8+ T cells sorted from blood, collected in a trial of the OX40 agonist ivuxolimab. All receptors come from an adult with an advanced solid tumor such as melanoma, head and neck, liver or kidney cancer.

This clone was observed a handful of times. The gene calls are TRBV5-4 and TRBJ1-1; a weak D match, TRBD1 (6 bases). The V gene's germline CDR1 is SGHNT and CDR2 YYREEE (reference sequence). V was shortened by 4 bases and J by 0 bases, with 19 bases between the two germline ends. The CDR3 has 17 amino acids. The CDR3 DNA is TGTGCCAGCAGCGATGACAGGCAACCGGCCCTGAACACTGAAGCTTTCTTT. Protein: CASSDDRQPALNTEAFF. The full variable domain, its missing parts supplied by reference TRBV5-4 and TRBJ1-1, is ETGVTQSPTHLIKTRGQQVTLRCSSQSGHNTVSWYQQALGQGPQFIFQYYREEENGRGNFPPRFSGLQFPNYSSELNVNALELDDSALYLCASSDDRQPALNTEAFFGQGTRLTVV.

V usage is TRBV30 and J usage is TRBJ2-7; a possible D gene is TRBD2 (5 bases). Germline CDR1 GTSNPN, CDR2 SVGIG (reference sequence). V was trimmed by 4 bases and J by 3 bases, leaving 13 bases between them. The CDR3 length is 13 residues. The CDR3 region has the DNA TGTGCCTGGAAGCCCCTCGACTACTACGAGCAGTACTTC. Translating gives CAWKPLDYYEQYF.

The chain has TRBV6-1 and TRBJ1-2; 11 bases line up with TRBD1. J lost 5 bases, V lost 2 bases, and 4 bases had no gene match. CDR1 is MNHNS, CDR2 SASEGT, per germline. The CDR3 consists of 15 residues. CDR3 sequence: CASSEPGQGVYGYTF. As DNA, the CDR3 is TGTGCCAGCAGTGAACCGGGACAGGGGGTTTATGGCTACACCTTC.

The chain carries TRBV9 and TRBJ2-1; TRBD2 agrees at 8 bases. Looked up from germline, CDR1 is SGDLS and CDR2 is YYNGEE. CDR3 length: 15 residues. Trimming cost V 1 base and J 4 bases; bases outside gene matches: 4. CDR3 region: CASSVSSGMYNEQFF. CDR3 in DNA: TGTGCCAGCAGCGTAAGTAGCGGGATGTACAATGAGCAGTTCTTC.

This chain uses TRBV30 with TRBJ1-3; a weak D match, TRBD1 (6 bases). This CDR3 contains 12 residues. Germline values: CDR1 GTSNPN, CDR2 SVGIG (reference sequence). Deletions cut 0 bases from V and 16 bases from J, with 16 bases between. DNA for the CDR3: TGTGCCTGGAGTGTACAGGGCCGAAGGTCGTATTTT. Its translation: CAWSVQGRRSYF. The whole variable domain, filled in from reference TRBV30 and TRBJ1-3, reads SQTIHQWPATLVQPVGSPLSLECTVEGTSNPNLYWYRQAAGRGLQLLFYSVGIGQISSEVPQNLSASRPQDRQFILSSKKLLLSDSGFYLCAWSVQGRRSYFGEGSWLTVV.

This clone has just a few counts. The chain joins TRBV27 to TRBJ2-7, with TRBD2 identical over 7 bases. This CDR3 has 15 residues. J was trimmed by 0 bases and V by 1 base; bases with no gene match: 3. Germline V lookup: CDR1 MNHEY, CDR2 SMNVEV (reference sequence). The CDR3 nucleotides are TGTGCCAGCAGTTTATTGGCTAGCGGCTCCTACGAGCAGTACTTC. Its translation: CASSLLASGSYEQYF.

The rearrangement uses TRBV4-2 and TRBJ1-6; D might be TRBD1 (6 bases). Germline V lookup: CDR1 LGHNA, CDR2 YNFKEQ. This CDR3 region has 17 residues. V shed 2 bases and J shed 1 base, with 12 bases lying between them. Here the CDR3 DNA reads TGTGCCAGCAGCCAATCACAGGGACGGTCCTATAATTCACCCCTCCACTTT. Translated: CASSQSQGRSYNSPLHF.

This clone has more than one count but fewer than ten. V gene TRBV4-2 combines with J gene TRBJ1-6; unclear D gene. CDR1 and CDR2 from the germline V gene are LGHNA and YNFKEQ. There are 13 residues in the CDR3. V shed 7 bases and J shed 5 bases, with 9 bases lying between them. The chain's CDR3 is CASTGSDNSPLHF. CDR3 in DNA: TGTGCCAGCACTGGATCGGATAATTCACCCCTCCACTTT.

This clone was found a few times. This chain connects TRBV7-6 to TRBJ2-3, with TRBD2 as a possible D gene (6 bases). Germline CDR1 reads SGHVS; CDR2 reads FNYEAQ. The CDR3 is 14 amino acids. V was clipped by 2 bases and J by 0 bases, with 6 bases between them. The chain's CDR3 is CASSLSGSTDTQYF. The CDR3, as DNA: TGTGCCAGCAGCTTAAGCGGGAGCACAGATACGCAGTATTTT.

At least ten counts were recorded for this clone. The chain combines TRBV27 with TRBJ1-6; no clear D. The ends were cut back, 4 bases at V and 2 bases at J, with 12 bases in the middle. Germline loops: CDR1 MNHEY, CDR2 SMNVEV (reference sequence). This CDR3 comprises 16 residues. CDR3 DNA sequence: TGTGCCAGCAGTTCTTCCCCTGTGCCCTATAATTCACCCCTCCACTTT. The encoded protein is CASSSSPVPYNSPLHF.

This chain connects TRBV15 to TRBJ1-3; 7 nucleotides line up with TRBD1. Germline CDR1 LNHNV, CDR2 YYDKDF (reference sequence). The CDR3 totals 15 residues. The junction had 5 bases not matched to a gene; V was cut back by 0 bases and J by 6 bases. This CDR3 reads CATSRDGTGANTIYF. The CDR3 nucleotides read TGTGCCACCAGCAGAGATGGTACAGGGGCAAACACCATATATTTT.

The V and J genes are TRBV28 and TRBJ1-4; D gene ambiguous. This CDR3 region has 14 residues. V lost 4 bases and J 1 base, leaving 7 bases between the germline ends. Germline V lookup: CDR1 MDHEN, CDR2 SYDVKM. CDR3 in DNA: TGTGCCAGCAGTTCGTCAGGAACTAATGAAAAACTGTTTTTT. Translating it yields CASSSSGTNEKLFF.

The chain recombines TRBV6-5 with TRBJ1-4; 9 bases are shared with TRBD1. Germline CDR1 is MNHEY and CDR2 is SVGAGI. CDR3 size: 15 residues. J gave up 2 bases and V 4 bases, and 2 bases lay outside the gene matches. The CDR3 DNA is TGTGCCAGCAGTTCAACAGGGGGCACTAATGAAAAACTGTTTTTT. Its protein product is CASSSTGGTNEKLFF.

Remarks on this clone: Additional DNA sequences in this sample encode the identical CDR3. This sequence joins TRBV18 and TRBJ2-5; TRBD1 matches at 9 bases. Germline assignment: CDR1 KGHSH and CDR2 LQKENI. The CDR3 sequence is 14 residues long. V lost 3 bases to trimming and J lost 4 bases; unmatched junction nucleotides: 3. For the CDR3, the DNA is TGTGCCAGCTCACCGGGACAGGGTAGAGAGACCCAGTACTTC. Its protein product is CASSPGQGRETQYF.

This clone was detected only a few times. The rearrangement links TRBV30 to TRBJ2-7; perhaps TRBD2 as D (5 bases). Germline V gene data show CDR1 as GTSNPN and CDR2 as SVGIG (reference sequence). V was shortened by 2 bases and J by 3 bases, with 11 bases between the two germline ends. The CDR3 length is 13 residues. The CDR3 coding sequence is TGTGCCTGGAGTCAGACGGGATACTACGAGCAGTACTTC. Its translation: CAWSQTGYYEQYF.